This T cell receptor (beta chain) stems from a study of T cell responses to AZD1222 COVID-19 vaccine. The study's findings and limits: Repertoire sampling occurred only after the peak T cell response. Dominant at 160-218 and 743-854, vaccine-associated CD4 TCRs also spanned spike.

CDR3 size: 12 residues. Germline V lookup: CDR1 SSHAT, CDR2 FNYEAQ (reference sequence). Comment on this clone: Antigen unknown.

Clones were read by immunoSEQ multiplex PCR, and TCRdb kept only the in-frame ones, dropping some. The sample yields about 100,000 clones, around nine tenths seen once. The clonotype was recovered from an adult in good health. V usage is TRBV7-7 and J usage is TRBJ2-5; D uncertain. Sample: peripheral blood, taken on day 0 of AZD1222 vaccination. The CDR3 coding sequence is TGTGCTATCCTGGCCTCTGAGGAGACCCAGTACTTC. This translates into CAILASEETQYF.